What follows are 2 T cell receptor beta chains derived from one specimen sequenced in a study of naive and memory T cell subsets. Overall study results and limits: A few larger clonotypes appeared in naive repertoires, especially CD8, possibly memory cells re-expressing CD45RA.

Both TRBC1 and TRBC2 were covered by a beta constant-region primer of two equimolar oligonucleotides. The ligated cDNA underwent four PCR rounds using SP2 and nested alpha and beta constant-region primers. TCRdb analysed the UMI-ligation and nested PCR reads with MiXCR anew, one entry per CDR3 protein. The data hold 130,000 to 150,000 distinct CDR3 sequences, with over 20% observed a single time. For these TCRs, the target antigens are not known. What was sequenced was naive CD4+ T cells from blood. The receptor set was obtained from a human donor in good health.

The chain joins TRBV11-2 to TRBJ2-7; 11 nucleotides match TRBD2. V lost 5 bases, J lost 4 bases, and 4 bases stayed unmatched. Germline V gives CDR1 SGHAT, CDR2 FQNNGV. CDR3 length: 14 residues. CDR3 in amino acids: CASSATSGTYEQYF. The CDR3 nucleotides read TGTGCCAGCAGCGCGACTAGCGGGACGTACGAGCAGTACTTC.

CDR3: CASSKDDREATEAFF. DNA for the CDR3: TGTGCCAGCAGCAAAGATGACAGGGAGGCGACTGAAGCTTTCTTT. This chain joins TRBV21-1 and TRBJ1-1; TRBD1 was called by the table and not checked on the DNA. TRBV21-1 is designated a pseudogene. The CDR3 loop spans 15 amino acids.